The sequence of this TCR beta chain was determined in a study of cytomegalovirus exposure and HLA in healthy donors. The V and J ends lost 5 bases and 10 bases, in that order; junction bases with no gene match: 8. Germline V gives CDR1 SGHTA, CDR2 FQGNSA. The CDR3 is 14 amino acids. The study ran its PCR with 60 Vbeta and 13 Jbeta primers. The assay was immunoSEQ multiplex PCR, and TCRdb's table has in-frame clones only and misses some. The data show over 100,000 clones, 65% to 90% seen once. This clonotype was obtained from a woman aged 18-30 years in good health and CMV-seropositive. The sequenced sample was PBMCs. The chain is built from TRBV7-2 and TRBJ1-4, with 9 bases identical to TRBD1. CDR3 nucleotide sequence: TGTGCCAGCAGCCAGGGACAGGGATCTGGAAAACTGTTTTTT. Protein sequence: CASSQGQGSGKLFF.